The 22 T cell receptor beta chains listed next were all sequenced from one sample in a study of blood T cell repertoires in COVID-19. The protocol was immunoSEQ multiplex PCR, while the TCRdb copy is restricted to in-frame clones and leaves out a portion. The sample carries some 300,000 clones, roughly 88% recorded once. The sequenced sample was PBMCs or T cells enriched from blood (not recorded which). Source of these receptors: a woman aged 25 to 45 who had recovered from COVID-19.

This chain connects TRBV15 to TRBJ1-1; the D gene is possibly TRBD1 (6 bases). The V and J ends lost 0 bases and 4 bases respectively, with 12 bases between them. The length of the CDR3 is 15 residues. The germline gives CDR1 LNHNV, CDR2 YYDKDF (reference sequence). The CDR3 spells CATSREYREGTEAFF. In nucleotides, the CDR3 is TGTGCCACCAGCAGAGAATACAGGGAGGGCACTGAAGCTTTCTTT.

The rearrangement joins TRBV7-8 to TRBJ2-7; 8 bases line up with TRBD1. V trimming: 2 bases; J trimming: 6 bases; junction bases outside the gene matches: 6. Germline CDR1 and CDR2: SGHVS and FQNEAQ. The CDR3 has 14 amino acids. CDR3 nucleotide sequence: TGTGCCAGCAGCTTACCCAGGACAGGGAGCGAGCAGTACTTC. It codes for CASSLPRTGSEQYF.

The chain has TRBV5-4 and TRBJ1-5; 11 bases align to TRBD1. This CDR3 contains 15 residues. V gave up 4 bases and J gave up 4 bases; unmatched junction bases: 4. In germline, CDR1 is SGHNT, CDR2 YYREEE (reference sequence). The CDR3 here is CASSPGTGGNQPQHF. The CDR3 DNA follows: TGTGCCAGCAGCCCGGGGACAGGGGGGAATCAGCCCCAGCATTTT. Combining the CDR3 with reference TRBV5-4 and TRBJ1-5 gives the whole variable domain ETGVTQSPTHLIKTRGQQVTLRCSSQSGHNTVSWYQQALGQGPQFIFQYYREEENGRGNFPPRFSGLQFPNYSSELNVNALELDDSALYLCASSPGTGGNQPQHFGDGTRLSIL.

The chain is built from TRBV5-1 and TRBJ1-1; D possibly corresponds to TRBD1 (6 bases). V was clipped by 4 bases and J by 1 base, with 11 bases between them. Germline CDR1 SGHRS, CDR2 YFSETQ. CDR3 length equals 14 residues. As DNA, the CDR3 is TGCGCCAGCAGCGCGGACAGCACGAACACTGAAGCTTTCTTT. Translation gives CASSADSTNTEAFF.

The chain employs TRBV7-3 and TRBJ2-1; 11 bases fit TRBD2. The CDR3 totals 19 residues. Germline assignment: CDR1 SGHTA and CDR2 FQGTGA. Trimming cost V 5 bases and J 2 bases; bases outside gene matches: 14. The CDR3 region has the DNA TGTGCCAGCAGCCGATACGGGCCGATAGCGGGAGGGACCTACAATGAGCAGTTCTTC. Translated, it gives CASSRYGPIAGGTYNEQFF.

This chain joins TRBV3-1 (or the pseudogene TRBV3-2) and TRBJ2-7; TRBD2 aligns across 8 bases. J lost 11 bases, V lost 4 bases, and 7 bases had no gene match. The CDR3 totals 12 residues. Germline V lookup: CDR1 LGHDT, CDR2 YNNKEL (reference sequence). For the CDR3, the DNA is TGTGCCAGCAGCCCCTTCGGGGGGGAAGAGTACTTC. It yields the protein CASSPFGGEEYF.

This chain links TRBV6-1 with TRBJ1-1, with no clear D. The CDR3 is 18 residues long. V lost 3 bases and J 0 bases, leaving 20 bases between the germline ends. Per germline, CDR1 MNHNS and CDR2 SASEGT. CDR3 coding DNA: TGTGCCAGCAGTGAGAGACCCCCGAGAGGTCGCCTGAACACTGAAGCTTTCTTT. Translating gives CASSERPPRGRLNTEAFF.

V usage is TRBV6-5 and J usage is TRBJ2-7; weak D call: TRBD1 (6 bases). Germline CDR1 is MNHEY and CDR2 is SVGAGI. The CDR3 contains 16 residues. The ends were cut back, 0 bases at V and 2 bases at J, with 14 bases in the middle. For the CDR3, the DNA is TGTGCCAGCAGTTACTCGCGGCAGGGGATGACCTACGAGCAGTACTTC. Encoded protein: CASSYSRQGMTYEQYF.

The chain's CDR3 is CASSALGEVDTGELFF. The CDR3, as DNA: TGTGCCAGCAGCGCCCTAGGGGAGGTCGACACCGGGGAGCTGTTTTTT. J is TRBJ2-2 and V is TRBV9; D might be TRBD2 (6 bases). The CDR3 has 16 amino acids. The germline CDR1 and CDR2 sequences are SGDLS and YYNGEE. The V gene lost 3 bases and the J gene lost 3 bases, with 15 bases spanning the gap.

The CDR3 here is CASGVLGVNYQPQHF. The CDR3 DNA reads as TGTGCCAGCGGGGTCTTGGGAGTAAACTATCAGCCCCAGCATTTT. This chain uses TRBV6-6 with TRBJ1-5; D is uncertain. Trimming removed 8 bases at V and 5 bases at J, with 19 bases between. This CDR3 has 15 amino acids. Germline loops: CDR1 MNHNY, CDR2 SVGAGI (reference sequence).

CDR3 sequence (DNA): TGCGCCAGCAGCCAAGTACTTCCGGGACAGGCTCACTATAATTCACCCCTCCACTTT. It codes for CASSQVLPGQAHYNSPLHF. The genes are TRBV4-1 and TRBJ1-6; 8 nucleotides line up with TRBD1. This CDR3 is 19 amino acids long. Trimming took 1 base from V and 3 from J; bases not matched to a gene: 11. CDR1 is MGHRA and CDR2 is YSYEKL in the germline V gene.

The CDR3 region is CASTERAGTRSYEQYF. The CDR3 nucleotides are TGTGCCAGCACCGAAAGAGCCGGGACACGGAGCTACGAGCAGTACTTC. This chain links TRBV2 with TRBJ2-7, with a tentative D call TRBD1 (6 bases). Trimming left V 7 bases short and J 3 bases short, with 22 bases between. Germline values: CDR1 SNHLY, CDR2 FYNNEI. The CDR3 loop spans 16 amino acids. The variable domain in full, with the rest retrieved from reference TRBV2 and TRBJ2-7, is EPEVTQTPSHQVTQMGQEVILRCVPISNHLYFYWYRQILGQKVEFLVSFYNNEISEKSEIFDDQFSVERPDGSNFTLKIRSTKLEDSAMYFCASTERAGTRSYEQYFGPGTRLTVT.

V is TRBV2 and J is TRBJ1-1, with 8 bases fitting TRBD1. V lost 6 bases, J lost 5 bases, and 8 bases stayed unmatched. The CDR3 totals 14 residues. Germline V lookup: CDR1 SNHLY, CDR2 FYNNEI. The CDR3 coding sequence is TGTGCCAGCAGCCAGGACAGGGTTGGTACTGAAGCTTTCTTT. Translation gives CASSQDRVGTEAFF.

The chain carries TRBV27 and TRBJ2-5, with TRBD1 as a possible D gene (6 bases). CDR1 MNHEY and CDR2 SMNVEV come from the germline V gene (reference sequence). CDR3 length: 16 amino acids. The V and J ends lost 6 bases and 1 base respectively, with 18 bases between them. CDR3 in amino acids: CASSRTTGVPQETQYF. CDR3 coding DNA: TGTGCCAGCAGCCGGACGACAGGAGTGCCCCAAGAGACCCAGTACTTC.

The V call is TRBV24-1, the J call TRBJ2-1; the D is unclear. CDR3 length: 13 residues. Germline V gene sequence: CDR1 KGHDR, CDR2 SFDVKD. V was clipped by 5 bases and J by 2 bases, with 6 bases between them. CDR3 amino acids: CATSGLTYNEQFF. CDR3 coding DNA: TGTGCCACCAGTGGGCTGACCTACAATGAGCAGTTCTTC.

The V call is TRBV7-2, the J call TRBJ2-2; 7 positions match TRBD2. J lost 1 base, V lost 5 bases, and 4 bases had no gene match. Germline V gene lookup returns CDR1 SGHTA and CDR2 FQGNSA. This CDR3 has 15 amino acids. CDR3 DNA: TGTGCCAGCAGCGTAACGGGGGGGAACACCGGGGAGCTGTTTTTT. Its protein product is CASSVTGGNTGELFF.

The chain combines TRBV2 with TRBJ1-1; TRBD1 aligns across 9 bases. V lost 2 bases to trimming and J lost 3 bases; unmatched junction nucleotides: 7. The germline CDR1 and CDR2 sequences are SNHLY and FYNNEI. This CDR3 is 16 amino acids long. The CDR3 is CASSEWGGQGDTEAFF. CDR3 sequence (DNA): TGTGCCAGCAGTGAATGGGGGGGACAGGGAGACACTGAAGCTTTCTTT.

Concerning this clone itself: Other DNA sequences within the sample encode an identical CDR3. The V call is TRBV12-3 or TRBV12-4, the J call TRBJ2-7; D possibly corresponds to TRBD1 (5 bases). V gave up 5 bases and J gave up 7 bases, with 9 bases separating them. The CDR3 length is 11 residues. CDR3 nucleotides: TGTGCCAGCAGTCTAAGGGGTGAGCAGTACTTC. It encodes CASSLRGEQYF.

V gene TRBV13 combines with J gene TRBJ2-7; 12 bases are shared with TRBD2. CDR1 is PRHDT and CDR2 is FYEKMQ in the germline V gene (reference sequence). This CDR3 contains 17 residues. J was trimmed by 5 bases and V by 3 bases; bases with no gene match: 11. The CDR3 sequence: CASSFSGLAGGPHEQYF. CDR3 sequence (DNA): TGTGCCAGCAGCTTTTCGGGCCTAGCGGGGGGGCCACACGAGCAGTACTTC.

This chain links TRBV7-3 with TRBJ2-1, with 7 positions matching TRBD1. V was pared by 5 bases and J by 8 bases, with 9 bases of the junction left unmatched. The CDR3 loop spans 14 amino acids. The germline V gene encodes CDR1 SGHTA and CDR2 FQGTGA. Here the CDR3 reads CASSPNNRGHEQFF. CDR3 sequence (DNA): TGTGCCAGCAGCCCGAATAACAGGGGCCATGAGCAGTTCTTC.

The V and J genes are TRBV9 and TRBJ2-1, with 9 bases lining up with TRBD1. Trimming cost V 3 bases and J 5 bases; bases outside gene matches: 6. This CDR3 has 15 amino acids. Per germline, CDR1 SGDLS and CDR2 YYNGEE. The CDR3 bases are TGTGCCAGCAGCGCCGGGACAGGGCATAACAATGAGCAGTTCTTC. This translates into CASSAGTGHNNEQFF.

The chain links TRBV24-1 to TRBJ2-1, with TRBD2 identical over 11 bases. Germline loops: CDR1 KGHDR, CDR2 SFDVKD. J was trimmed by 4 bases and V by 3 bases; bases with no gene match: 4. The CDR3 spans 16 residues. The CDR3 DNA follows: TGTGCCACCAGTGATCCTAGCGGGGGGACTTACAATGAGCAGTTCTTC. Its protein is CATSDPSGGTYNEQFF.